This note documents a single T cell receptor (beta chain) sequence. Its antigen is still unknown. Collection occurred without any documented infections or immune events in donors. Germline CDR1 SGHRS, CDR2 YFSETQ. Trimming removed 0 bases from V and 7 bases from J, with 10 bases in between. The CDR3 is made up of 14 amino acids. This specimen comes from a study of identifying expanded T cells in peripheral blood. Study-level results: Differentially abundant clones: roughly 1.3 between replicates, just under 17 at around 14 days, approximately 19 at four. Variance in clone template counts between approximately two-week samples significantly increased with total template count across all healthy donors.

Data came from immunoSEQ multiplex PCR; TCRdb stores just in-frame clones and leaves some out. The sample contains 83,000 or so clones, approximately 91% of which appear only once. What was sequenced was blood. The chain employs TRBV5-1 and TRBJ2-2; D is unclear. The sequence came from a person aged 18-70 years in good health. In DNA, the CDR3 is TGCGCCAGCAGCTTGGGCGCGGAGAGCGGGGAGCTGTTTTTT. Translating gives CASSLGAESGELFF.